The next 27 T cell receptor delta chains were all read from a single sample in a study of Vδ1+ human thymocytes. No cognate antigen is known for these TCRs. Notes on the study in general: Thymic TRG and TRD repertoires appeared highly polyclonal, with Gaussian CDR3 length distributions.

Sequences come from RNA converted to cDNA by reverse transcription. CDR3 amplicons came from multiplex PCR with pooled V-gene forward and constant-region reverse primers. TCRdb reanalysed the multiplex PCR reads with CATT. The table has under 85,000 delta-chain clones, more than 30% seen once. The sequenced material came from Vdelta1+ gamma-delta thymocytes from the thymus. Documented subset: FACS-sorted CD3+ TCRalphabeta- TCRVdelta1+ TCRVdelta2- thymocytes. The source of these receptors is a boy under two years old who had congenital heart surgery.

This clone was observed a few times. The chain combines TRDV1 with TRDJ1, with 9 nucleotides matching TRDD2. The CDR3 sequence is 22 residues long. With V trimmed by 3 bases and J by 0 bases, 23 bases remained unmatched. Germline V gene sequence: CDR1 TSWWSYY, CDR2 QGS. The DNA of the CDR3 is TGTGCTCTTGGGGATCCCTTCCTACGTAGGCCAGCGCAGGTGAGGTACACCGATAAACTCATCTTT. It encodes CALGDPFLRRPAQVRYTDKLIF.

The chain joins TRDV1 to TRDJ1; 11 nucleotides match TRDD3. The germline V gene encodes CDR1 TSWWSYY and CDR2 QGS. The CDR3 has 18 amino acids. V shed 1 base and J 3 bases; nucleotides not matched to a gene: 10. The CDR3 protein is CALGEHRRWGIRSDKLIF. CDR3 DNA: TGTGCTCTTGGGGAACACCGACGTTGGGGGATACGATCCGATAAACTCATCTTT.

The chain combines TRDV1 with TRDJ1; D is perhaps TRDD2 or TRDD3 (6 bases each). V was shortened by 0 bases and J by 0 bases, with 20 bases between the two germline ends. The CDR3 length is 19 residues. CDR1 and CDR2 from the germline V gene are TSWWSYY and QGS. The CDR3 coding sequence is TGTGCTCTTGGGGAACTTGTCCTACCATACTGGGACCACACCGATAAACTCATCTTT. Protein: CALGELVLPYWDHTDKLIF.

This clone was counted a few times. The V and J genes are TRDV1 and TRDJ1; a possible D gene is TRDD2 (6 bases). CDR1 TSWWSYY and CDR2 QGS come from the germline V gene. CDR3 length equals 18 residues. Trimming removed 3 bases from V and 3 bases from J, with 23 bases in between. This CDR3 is CALGEAFPRTWGADKLIF. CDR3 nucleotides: TGTGCTCTTGGGGAGGCCTTCCCTCGTACTTGGGGCGCCGATAAACTCATCTTT.

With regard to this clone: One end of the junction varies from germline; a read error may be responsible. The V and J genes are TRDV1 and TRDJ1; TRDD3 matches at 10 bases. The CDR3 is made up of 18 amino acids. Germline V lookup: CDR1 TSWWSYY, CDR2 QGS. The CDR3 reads CALGELHPLGDSTDTLIF. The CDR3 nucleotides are TGTGCTCTTGGGGAACTACACCCACTGGGGGATTCCACCGATACACTCATCTTT.

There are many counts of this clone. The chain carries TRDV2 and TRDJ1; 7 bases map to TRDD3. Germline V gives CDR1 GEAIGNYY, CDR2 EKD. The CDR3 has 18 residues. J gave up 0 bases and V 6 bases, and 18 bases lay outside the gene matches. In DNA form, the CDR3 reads TGTGCCTGTAAGTACTGGGGAAAAGGAGGGGAGTACACCGATAAACTCATCTTT. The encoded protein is CACKYWGKGGEYTDKLIF.

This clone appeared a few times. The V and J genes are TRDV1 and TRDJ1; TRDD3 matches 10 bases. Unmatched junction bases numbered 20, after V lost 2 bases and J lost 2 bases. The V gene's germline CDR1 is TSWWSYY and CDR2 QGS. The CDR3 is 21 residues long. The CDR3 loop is CALGESSTLWGILMRTDKLIF. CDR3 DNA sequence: TGTGCTCTTGGGGAATCTTCCACTTTATGGGGGATACTGATGAGGACCGATAAACTCATCTTT.

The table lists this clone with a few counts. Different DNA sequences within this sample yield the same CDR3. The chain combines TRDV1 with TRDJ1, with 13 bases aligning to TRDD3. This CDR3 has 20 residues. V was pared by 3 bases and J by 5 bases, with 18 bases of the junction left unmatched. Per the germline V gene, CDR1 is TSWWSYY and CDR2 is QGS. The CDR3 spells CALGDLFGLTGGYGRDKLIF. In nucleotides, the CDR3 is TGTGCTCTTGGGGATCTGTTTGGGCTTACTGGGGGATACGGCAGGGATAAACTCATCTTT.

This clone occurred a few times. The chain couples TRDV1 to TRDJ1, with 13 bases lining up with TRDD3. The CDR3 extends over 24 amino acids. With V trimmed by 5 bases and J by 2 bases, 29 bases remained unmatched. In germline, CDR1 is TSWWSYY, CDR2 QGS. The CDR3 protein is CALGRLCPAYWGIRPPTLTDKLIF. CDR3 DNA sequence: TGTGCTCTTGGGAGGTTATGTCCAGCTTACTGGGGGATACGCCCCCCTACGTTGACCGATAAACTCATCTTT.

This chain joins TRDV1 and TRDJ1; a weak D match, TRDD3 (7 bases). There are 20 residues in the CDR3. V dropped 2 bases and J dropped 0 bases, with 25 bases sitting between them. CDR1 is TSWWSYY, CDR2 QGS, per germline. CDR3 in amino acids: CALGETNPTVWGVYTDKLIF. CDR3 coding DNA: TGTGCTCTTGGGGAAACTAATCCTACGGTCTGGGGGGTGTACACCGATAAACTCATCTTT.

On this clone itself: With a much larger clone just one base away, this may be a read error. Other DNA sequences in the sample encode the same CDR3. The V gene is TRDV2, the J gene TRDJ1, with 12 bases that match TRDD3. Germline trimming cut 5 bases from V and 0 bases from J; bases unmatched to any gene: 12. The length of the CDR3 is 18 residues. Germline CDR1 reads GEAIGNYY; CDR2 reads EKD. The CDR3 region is CACAGPPTGGYNTDKLIF. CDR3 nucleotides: TGTGCCTGTGCTGGTCCCCCCACTGGGGGATACAACACCGATAAACTCATCTTT.

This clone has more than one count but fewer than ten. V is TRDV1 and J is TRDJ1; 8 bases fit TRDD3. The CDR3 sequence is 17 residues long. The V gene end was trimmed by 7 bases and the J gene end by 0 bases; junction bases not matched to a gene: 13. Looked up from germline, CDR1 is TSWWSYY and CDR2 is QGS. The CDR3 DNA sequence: TGTGCTCTTGTCCCGTACTGGGGGTTAATGTACACCGATAAACTCATCTTT. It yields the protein CALVPYWGLMYTDKLIF.

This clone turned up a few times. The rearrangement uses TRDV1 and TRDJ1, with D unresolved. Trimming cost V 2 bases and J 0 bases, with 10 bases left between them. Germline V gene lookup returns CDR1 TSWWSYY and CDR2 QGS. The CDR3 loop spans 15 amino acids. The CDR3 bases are TGTGCTCTTGGGGAATGCACCCCTTACACCGATAAACTCATCTTT. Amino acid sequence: CALGECTPYTDKLIF.

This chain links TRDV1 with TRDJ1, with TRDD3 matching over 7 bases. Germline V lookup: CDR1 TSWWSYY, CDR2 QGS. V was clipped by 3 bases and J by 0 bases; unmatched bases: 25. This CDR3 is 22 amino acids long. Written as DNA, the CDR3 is TGTGCTCTTGGGGACAGCACACTTAAATCTACGGGGGATGGCTATAACACCGATAAACTCATCTTT. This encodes CALGDSTLKSTGDGYNTDKLIF.

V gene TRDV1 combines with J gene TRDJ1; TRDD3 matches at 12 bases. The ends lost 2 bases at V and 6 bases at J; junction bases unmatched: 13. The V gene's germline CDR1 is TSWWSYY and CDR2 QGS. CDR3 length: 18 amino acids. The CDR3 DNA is TGTGCTCTTGGGGAAGGTCCCCAACGTACTGGGGGATACAATAAACTCATCTTT. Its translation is CALGEGPQRTGGYNKLIF.

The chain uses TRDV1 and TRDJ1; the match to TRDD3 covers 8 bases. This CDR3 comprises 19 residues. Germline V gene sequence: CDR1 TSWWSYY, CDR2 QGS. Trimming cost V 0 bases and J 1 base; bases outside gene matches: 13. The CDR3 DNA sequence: TGTGCTCTTGGGGAACTTACGTCCCGAGTACTGGGGGTCACCGATAAACTCATCTTT. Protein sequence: CALGELTSRVLGVTDKLIF.

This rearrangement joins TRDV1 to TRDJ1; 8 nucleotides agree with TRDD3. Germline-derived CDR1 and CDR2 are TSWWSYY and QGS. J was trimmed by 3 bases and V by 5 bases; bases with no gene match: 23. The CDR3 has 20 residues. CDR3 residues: CALGQPRYGLGILSADKLIF. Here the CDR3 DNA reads TGTGCTCTTGGGCAACCGCGGTACGGTCTGGGGATACTTTCGGCCGATAAACTCATCTTT.

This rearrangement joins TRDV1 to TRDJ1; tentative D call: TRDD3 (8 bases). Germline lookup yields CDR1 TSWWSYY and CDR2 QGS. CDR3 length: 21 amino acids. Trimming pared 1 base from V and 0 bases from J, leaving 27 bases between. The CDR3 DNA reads TGTGCTCTTGGGGAACCCCCCCACTATTCCTACACTGGGGGTTACACCGATAAACTCATCTTT. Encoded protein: CALGEPPHYSYTGGYTDKLIF.

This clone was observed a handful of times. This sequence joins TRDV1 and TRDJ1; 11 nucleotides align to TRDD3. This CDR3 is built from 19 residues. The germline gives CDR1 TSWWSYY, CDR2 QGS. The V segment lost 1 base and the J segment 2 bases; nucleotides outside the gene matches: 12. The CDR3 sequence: CALGEPVLLGDIGTDKLIF. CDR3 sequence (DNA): TGTGCTCTTGGGGAACCAGTCCTACTGGGGGATATAGGAACCGATAAACTCATCTTT.

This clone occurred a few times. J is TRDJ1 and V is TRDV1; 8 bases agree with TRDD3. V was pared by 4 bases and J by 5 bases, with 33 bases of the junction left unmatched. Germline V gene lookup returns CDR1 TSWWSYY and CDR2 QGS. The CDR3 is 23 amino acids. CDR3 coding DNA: TGTGCTCTTGGGGGAGAAAACCTCCTCCTGTACTGGGGGGTATCCGGAACAGGGGATAAACTCATCTTT. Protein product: CALGGENLLLYWGVSGTGDKLIF.

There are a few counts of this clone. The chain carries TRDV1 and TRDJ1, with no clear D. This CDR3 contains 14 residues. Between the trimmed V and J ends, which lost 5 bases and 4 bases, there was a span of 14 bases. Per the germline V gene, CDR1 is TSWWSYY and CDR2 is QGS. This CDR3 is CALGLSQACDKLIF. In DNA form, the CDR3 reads TGTGCTCTTGGGTTGTCCCAAGCGTGCGATAAACTCATCTTT.

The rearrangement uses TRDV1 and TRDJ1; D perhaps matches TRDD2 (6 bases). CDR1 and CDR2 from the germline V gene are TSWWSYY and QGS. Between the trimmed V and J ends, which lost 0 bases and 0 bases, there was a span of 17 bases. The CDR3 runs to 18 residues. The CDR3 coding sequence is TGTGCTCTTGGGGAACTTTTCCTCCTACTGGCGTACACCGATAAACTCATCTTT. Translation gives CALGELFLLLAYTDKLIF.

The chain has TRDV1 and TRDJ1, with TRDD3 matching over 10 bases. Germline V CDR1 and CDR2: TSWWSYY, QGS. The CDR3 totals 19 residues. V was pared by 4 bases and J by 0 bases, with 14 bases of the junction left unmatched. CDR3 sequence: CALGVLVDGGYQYTDKLIF. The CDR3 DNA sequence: TGTGCTCTTGGGGTCCTGGTGGATGGGGGATACCAGTACACCGATAAACTCATCTTT.

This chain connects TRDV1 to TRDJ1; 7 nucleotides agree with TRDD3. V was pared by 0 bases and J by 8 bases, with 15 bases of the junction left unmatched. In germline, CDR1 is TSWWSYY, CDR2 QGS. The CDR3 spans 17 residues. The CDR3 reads CALGELPSPYWGPKLIF. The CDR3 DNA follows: TGTGCTCTTGGGGAACTACCGTCACCCTACTGGGGACCAAAACTCATCTTT.

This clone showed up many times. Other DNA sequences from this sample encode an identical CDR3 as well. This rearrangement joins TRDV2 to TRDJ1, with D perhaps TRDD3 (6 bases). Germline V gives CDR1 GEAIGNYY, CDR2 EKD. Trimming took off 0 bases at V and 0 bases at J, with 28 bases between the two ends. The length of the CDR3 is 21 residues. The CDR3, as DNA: TGTGCCTGTGACACCCCAAGTCGTCTGCCCGATACGCGAAACCACACCGATAAACTCATCTTT. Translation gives CACDTPSRLPDTRNHTDKLIF.

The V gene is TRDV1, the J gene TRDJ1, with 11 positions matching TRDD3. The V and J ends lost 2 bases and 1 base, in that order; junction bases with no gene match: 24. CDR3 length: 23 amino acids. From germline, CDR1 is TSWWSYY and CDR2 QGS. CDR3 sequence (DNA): TGTGCTCTTGGGGAAGGAGTGGCCTACCCCGTGTACTGGGGGATAGGGGGCACCGATAAACTCATCTTT. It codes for CALGEGVAYPVYWGIGGTDKLIF.

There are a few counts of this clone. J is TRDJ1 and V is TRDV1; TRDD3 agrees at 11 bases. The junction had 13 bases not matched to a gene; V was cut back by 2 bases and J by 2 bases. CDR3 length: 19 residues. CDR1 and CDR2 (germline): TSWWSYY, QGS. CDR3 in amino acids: CALGEGCVGDTESTDKLIF. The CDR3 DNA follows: TGTGCTCTTGGGGAAGGTTGCGTGGGGGATACGGAGTCTACCGATAAACTCATCTTT.